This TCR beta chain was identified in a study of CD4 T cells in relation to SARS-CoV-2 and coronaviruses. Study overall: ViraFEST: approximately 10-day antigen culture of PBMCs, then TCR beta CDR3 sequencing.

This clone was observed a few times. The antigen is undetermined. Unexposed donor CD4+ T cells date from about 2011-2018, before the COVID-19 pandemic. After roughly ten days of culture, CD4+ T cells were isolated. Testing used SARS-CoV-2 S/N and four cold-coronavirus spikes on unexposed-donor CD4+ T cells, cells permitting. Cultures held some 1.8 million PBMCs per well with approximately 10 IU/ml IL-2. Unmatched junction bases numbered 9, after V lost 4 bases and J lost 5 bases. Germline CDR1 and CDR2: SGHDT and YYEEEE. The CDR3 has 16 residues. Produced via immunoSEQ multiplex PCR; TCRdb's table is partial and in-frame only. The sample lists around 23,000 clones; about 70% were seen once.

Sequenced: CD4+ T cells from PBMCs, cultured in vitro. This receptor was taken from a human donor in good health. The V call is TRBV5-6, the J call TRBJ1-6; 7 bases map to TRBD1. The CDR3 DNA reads TGTGCCAGCAGCCCGGGGAGGACAGGAAATAATTCACCCCTCCACTTT. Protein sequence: CASSPGRTGNNSPLHF.